This T cell receptor beta chain was profiled in a study of T cell responses to AZD1222 COVID-19 vaccine. Background on the study: Second doses were pooled across both intervals (about 4 or about 12 weeks).

A few counts support this clone. Its antigen remains unknown. Profiling relied on immunoSEQ multiplex PCR, and the TCRdb table lists in-frame clones only, not all of them. Among 90,000 to 100,000 clones listed, around nine tenths were seen once. The CDR3 contains 17 residues. Looked up from germline, CDR1 is ENHRY and CDR2 is SYGVKD. Trimming cost V 0 bases and J 5 bases, with 17 bases left between them. Study-level results: Researchers took repertoire samples only after the peak T cell response had come.

Sequencing used peripheral blood, obtained on day 0 of AZD1222 vaccination. This TCR was recovered from an adult in good health. The chain recombines TRBV10-3 with TRBJ2-1; possibly TRBD2 for D (6 bases). CDR3: CAISESRAGNVDNEQFF. The CDR3 DNA reads as TGTGCCATCAGTGAGTCTAGGGCGGGGAATGTCGACAATGAGCAGTTCTTC.